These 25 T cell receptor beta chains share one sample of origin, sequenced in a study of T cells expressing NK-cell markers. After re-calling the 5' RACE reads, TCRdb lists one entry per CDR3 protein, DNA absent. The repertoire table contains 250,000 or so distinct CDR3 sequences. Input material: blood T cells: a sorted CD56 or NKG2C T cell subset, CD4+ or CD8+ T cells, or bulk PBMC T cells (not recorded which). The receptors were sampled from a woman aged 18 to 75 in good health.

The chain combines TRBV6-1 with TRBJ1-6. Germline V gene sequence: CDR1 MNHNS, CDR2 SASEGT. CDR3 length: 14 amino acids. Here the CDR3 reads CASRRSSYNSPLHF.

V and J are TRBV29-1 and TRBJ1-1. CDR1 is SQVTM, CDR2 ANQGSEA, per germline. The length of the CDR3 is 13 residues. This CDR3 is CSAGGRERAEAFF.

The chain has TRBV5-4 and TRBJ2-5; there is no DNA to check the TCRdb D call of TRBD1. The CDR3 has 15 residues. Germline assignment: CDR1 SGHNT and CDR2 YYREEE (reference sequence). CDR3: CASSPDRTPQETQYF.

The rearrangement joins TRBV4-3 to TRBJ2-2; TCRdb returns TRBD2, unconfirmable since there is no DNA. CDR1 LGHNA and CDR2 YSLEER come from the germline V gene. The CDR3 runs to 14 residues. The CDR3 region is CASSRDFSTGELFF.

The CDR3 sequence: CSVYRDPREKLFF. The genes are TRBV29-1 and TRBJ1-4; there is no DNA to check the TCRdb D call of TRBD1. The CDR3 extends over 13 amino acids. Looked up from germline, CDR1 is SQVTM and CDR2 is ANQGSEA.

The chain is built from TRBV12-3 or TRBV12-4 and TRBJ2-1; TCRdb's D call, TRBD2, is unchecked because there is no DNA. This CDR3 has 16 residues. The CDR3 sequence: CASRPRLVIGYNEQFF.

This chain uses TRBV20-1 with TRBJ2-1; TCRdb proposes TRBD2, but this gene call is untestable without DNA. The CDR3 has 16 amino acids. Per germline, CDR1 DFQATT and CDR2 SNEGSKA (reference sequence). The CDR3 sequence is CSAREVRGLIYNEQFF.

Here the CDR3 reads CASSFNRMNTEAFF. The genes are TRBV12-3 or TRBV12-4 and TRBJ1-1. The CDR3 sequence is 14 residues long.

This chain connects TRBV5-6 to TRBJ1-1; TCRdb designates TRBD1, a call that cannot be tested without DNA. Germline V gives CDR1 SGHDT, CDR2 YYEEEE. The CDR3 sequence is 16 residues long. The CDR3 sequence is CASTQDMGTGNTEAFF.

The CDR3 here is CASSRQGVWGYTF. The rearrangement links TRBV12-3 or TRBV12-4 to TRBJ1-2; TCRdb lists TRBD1, though no DNA is available to test this call. There are 13 residues in the CDR3.

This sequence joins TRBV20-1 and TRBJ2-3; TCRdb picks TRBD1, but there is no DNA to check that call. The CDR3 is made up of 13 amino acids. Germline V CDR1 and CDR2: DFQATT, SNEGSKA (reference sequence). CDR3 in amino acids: CSADLGGSDTQYF.

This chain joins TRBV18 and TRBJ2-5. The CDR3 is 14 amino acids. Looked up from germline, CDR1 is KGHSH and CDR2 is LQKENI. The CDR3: CASSPKPEQETQYF.

The CDR3 region is CASSQAGTGYNEQFF. The chain combines TRBV4-3 with TRBJ2-1; TCRdb returns TRBD1, unconfirmable since there is no DNA. Germline V gene data show CDR1 as LGHNA and CDR2 as YSLEER. The CDR3 loop spans 15 amino acids.

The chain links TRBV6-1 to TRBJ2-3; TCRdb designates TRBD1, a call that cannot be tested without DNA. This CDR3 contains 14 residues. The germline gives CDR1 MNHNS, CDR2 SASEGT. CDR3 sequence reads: CASRAGTSTDTQYF.

Here the CDR3 reads CASSRRDYGYTF. V gene TRBV7-2 combines with J gene TRBJ1-2; lacking DNA, the TRBD1 call made by TCRdb goes unchecked. Germline CDR1 reads SGHTA; CDR2 reads FQGNSA. This CDR3 spans 12 amino acids.

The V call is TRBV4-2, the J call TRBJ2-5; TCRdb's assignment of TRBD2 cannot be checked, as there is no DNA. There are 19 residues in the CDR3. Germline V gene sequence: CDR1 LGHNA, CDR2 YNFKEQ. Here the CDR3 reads CASSQGTSGRSGGAETQYF.

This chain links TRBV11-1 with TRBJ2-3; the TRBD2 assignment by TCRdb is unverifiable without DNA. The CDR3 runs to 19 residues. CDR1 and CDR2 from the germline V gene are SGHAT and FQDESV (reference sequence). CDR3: CASSFPTSGGPASTDTQYF.

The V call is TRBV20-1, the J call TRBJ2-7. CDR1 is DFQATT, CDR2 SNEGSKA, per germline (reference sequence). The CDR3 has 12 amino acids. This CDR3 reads CSALRDPYEQYF.

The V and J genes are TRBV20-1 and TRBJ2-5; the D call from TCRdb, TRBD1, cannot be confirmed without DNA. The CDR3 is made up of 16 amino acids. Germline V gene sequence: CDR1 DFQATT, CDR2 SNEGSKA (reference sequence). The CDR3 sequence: CSATPGFGGPQETQYF.

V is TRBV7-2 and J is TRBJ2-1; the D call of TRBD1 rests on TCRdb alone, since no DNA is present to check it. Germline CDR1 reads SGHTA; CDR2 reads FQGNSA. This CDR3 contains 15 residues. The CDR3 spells CASSIAGASYNEQFF.

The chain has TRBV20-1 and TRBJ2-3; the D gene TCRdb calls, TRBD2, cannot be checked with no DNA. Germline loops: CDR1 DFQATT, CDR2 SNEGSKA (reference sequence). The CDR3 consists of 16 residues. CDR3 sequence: CSASATSGSIPDTQYF.

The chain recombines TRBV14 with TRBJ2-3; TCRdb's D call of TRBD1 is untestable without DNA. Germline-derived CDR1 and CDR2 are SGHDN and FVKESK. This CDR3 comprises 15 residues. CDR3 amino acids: CASSQVGGPTDTQYF.

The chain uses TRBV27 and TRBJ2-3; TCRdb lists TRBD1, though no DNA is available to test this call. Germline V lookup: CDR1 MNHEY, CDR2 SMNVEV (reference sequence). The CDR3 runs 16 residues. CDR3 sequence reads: CASSAYGGTGTDTQYF.

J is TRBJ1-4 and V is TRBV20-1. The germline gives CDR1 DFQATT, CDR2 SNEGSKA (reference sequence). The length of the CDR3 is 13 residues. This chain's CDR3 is CSALSGDSEKLFF.

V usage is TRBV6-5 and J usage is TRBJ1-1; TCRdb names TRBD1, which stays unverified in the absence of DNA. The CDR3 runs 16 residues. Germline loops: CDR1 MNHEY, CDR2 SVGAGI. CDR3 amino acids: CASSYGLGRGPTEAFF.